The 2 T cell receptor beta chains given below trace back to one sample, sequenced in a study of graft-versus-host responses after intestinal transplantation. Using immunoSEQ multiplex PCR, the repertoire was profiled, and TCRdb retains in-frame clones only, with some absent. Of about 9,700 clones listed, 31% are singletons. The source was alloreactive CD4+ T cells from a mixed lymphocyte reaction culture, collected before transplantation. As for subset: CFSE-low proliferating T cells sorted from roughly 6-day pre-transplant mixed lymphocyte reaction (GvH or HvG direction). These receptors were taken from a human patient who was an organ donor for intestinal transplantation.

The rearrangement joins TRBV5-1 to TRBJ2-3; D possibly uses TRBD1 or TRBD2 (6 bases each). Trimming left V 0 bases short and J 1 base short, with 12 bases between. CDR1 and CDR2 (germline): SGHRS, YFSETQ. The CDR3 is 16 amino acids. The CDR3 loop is CASSLVSGAGTDTQYF. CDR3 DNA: TGCGCCAGCAGCTTGGTCTCGGGGGCTGGCACAGATACGCAGTATTTT.

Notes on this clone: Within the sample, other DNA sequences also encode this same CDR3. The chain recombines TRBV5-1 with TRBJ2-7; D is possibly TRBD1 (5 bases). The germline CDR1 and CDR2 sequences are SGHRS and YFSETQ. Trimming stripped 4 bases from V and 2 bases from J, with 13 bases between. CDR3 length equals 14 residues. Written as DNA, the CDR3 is TGCGCCAGCAGCCTGGACACCGTTACCTACGAGCAGTACTTC. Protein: CASSLDTVTYEQYF. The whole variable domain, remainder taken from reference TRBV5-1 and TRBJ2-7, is KAGVTQTPRYLIKTRGQQVTLSCSPISGHRSVSWYQQTPGQGLQFLFEYFSETQRNKGNFPGRFSGRQFSNSRSEMNVSTLELGDSALYLCASSLDTVTYEQYFGPGTRLTVT.